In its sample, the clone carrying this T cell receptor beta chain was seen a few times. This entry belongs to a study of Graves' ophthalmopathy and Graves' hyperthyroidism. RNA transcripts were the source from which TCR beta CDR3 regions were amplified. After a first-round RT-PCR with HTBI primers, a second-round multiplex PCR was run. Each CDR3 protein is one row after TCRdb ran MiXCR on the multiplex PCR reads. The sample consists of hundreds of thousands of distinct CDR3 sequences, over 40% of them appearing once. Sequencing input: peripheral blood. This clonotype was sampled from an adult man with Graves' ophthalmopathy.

The CDR3 spells CASSLQGLAAYEQYF. The CDR3, as DNA: TGTGCCAGCAGCTTGCAGGGACTAGCGGCCTACGAGCAGTACTTC. The J gene is TRBJ2-7, the V gene TRBV11-1; 11 bases align to TRBD2. The V gene end was trimmed by 3 bases and the J gene end by 2 bases; junction bases not matched to a gene: 3. The CDR3 has 15 residues. Germline V gene lookup returns CDR1 SGHAT and CDR2 FQDESV (reference sequence).